This T cell receptor beta chain was obtained from a study of cytomegalovirus exposure and HLA in healthy donors. Study as a whole: Both the 120 validation repertoires and the 600 to 750 first-cohort repertoires used the same platform, as reported by a later analysis. General study points: Reportedly, diagnosis of cytomegalovirus status by the classifier showed high specificity and sensitivity. Altogether, 150 to 200 TCR beta chains were recorded as cytomegalovirus-associated. In the approximately 130 validation repertoires, just under 95% of cluster scores exceeded 0, per a later analysis.

TCRdb's copy holds only in-frame clones and misses some; the assay was immunoSEQ multiplex PCR. The table records 200,000 or so clones, over 65% of them present only once. This CDR3 region has 16 residues. Germline V gives CDR1 LGHNA, CDR2 YSLEER. V was pared by 2 bases and J by 5 bases, with 8 bases of the junction left unmatched. This clone was recorded only once. Its antigen remains unknown. The sample taken for sequencing was PBMCs. The genes are TRBV4-3 and TRBJ2-1, with 8 bases fitting TRBD2. This receptor was taken from a man aged 18 to 30 in good health and CMV-seropositive. CDR3 amino acids: CASSQSPSGLNNEQFF. For the CDR3, the DNA is TGCGCCAGCAGCCAATCGCCTAGCGGGCTTAACAATGAGCAGTTCTTC.